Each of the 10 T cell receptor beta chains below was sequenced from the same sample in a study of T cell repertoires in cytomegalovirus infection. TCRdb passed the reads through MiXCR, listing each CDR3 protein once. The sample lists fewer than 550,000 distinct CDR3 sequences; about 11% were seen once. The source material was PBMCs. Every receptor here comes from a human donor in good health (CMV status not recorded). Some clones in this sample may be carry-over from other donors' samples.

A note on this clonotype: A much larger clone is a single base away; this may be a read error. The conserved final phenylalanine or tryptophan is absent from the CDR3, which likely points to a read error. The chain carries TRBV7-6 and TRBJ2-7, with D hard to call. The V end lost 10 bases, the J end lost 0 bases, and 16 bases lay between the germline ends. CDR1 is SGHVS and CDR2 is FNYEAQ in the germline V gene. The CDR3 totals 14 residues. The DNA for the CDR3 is TGTGCCACCAAACCCAGGACGGACTCCTACGAGCAGTACTAC. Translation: CATKPRTDSYEQYY.

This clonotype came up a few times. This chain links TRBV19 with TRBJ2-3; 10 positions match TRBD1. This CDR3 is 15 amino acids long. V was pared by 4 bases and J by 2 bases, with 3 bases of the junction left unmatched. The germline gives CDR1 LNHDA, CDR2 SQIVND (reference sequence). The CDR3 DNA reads TGTGCCAGTAGTAGGGACAGGGGACCCACAGATACGCAGTATTTT. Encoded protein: CASSRDRGPTDTQYF.

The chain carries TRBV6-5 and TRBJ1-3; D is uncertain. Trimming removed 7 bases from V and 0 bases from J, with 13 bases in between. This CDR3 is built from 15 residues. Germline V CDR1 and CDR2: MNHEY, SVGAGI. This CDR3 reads CASTSGLSSGNTIYF. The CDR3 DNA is TGTGCCAGCACCTCGGGTCTTAGCTCTGGAAACACCATATATTTT.

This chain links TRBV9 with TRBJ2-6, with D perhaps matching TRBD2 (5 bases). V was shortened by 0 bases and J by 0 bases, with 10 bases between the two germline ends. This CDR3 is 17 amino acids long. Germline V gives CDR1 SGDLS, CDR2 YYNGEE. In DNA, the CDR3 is TGTGCCAGCAGCGTAGGGCTCCGGGGCTCTGGGGCCAACGTCCTGACTTTC. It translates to CASSVGLRGSGANVLTF.

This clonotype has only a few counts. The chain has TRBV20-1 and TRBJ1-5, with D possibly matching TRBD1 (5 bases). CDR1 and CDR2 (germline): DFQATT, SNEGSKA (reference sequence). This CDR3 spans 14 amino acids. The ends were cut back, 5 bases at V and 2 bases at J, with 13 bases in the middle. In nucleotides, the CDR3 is TGCAGTGCTTGGGCCGGGGCCGGCAATCAGCCCCAGCATTTT. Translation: CSAWAGAGNQPQHF.

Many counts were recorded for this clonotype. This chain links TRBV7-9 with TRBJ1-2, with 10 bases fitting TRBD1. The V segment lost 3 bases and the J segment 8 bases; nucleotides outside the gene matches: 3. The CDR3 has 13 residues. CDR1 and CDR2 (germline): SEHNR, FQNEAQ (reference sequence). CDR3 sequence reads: CASSFWDRGGYTF. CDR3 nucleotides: TGTGCCAGCAGCTTCTGGGACAGGGGCGGCTACACCTTC. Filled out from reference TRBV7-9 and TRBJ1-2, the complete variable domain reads DTGVSQNPRHKITKRGQNVTFRCDPISEHNRLYWYRQTLGQGPEFLTYFQNEAQLEKSRLLSDRFSAERPKGSFSTLEIQRTEQGDSAMYLCASSFWDRGGYTFGSGTRLTVV.

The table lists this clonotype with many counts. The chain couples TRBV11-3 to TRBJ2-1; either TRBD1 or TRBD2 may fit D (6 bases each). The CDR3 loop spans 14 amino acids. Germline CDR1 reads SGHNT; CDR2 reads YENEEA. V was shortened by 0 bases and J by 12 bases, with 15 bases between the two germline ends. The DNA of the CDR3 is TGTGCCAGCAGCTTAGATGCCCGGGGGCAGCGGCAGTTCTTC. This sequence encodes CASSLDARGQRQFF.

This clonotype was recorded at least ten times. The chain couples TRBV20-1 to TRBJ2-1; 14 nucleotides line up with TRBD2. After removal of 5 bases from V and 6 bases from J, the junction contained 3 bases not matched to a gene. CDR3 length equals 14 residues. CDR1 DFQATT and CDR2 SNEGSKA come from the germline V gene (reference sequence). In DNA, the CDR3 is TGCAGTGCTTTGACTAGCGGGGGGGCCAATGAGCAGTTCTTC. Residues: CSALTSGGANEQFF.

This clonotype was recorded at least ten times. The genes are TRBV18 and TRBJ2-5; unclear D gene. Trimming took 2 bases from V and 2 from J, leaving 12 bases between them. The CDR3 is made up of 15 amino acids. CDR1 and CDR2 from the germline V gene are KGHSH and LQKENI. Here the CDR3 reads CASSPLMADQETQYF. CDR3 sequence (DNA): TGTGCCAGCTCACCATTGATGGCAGATCAAGAGACCCAGTACTTC.

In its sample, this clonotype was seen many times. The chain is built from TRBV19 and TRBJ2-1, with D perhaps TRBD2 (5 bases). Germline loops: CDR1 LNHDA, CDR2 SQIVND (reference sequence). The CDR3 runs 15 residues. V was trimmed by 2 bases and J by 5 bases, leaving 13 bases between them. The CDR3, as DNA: TGTGCCAGTAGTATAAATAGGCTAGCCGACAATGAGCAGTTCTTC. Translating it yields CASSINRLADNEQFF.